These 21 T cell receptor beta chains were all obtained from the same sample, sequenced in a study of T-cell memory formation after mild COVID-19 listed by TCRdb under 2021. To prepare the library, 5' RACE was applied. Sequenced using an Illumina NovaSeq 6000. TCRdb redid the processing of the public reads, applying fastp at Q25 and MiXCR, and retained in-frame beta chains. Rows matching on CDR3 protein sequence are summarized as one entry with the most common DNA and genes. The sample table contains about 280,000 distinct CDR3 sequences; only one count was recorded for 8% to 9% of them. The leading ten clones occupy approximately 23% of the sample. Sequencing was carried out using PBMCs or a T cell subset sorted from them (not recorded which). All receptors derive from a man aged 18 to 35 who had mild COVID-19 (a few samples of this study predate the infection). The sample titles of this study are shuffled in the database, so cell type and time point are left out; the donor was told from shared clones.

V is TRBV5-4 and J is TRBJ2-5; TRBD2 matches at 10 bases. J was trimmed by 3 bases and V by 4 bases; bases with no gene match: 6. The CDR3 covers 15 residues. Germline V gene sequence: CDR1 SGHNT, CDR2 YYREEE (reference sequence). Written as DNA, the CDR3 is TGTGCCAGCAGCCGGAGCGGGGGGGCAGAAGAGACCCAGTACTTC. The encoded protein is CASSRSGGAEETQYF.

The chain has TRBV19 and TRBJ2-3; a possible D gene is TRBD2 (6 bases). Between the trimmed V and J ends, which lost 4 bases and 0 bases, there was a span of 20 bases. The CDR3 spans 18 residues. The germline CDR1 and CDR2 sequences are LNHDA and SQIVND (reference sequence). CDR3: CASSSPRGSFLSTDTQYF. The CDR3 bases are TGTGCCAGTAGTAGCCCCCGGGGGAGTTTCCTAAGCACAGATACGCAGTATTTT.

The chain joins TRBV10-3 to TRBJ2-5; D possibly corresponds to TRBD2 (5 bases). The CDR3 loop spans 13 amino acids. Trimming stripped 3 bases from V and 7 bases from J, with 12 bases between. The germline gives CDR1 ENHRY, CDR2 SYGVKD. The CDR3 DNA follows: TGTGCCATCAGTGATCGGGGAACGGGGACCCAGTACTTC. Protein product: CAISDRGTGTQYF.

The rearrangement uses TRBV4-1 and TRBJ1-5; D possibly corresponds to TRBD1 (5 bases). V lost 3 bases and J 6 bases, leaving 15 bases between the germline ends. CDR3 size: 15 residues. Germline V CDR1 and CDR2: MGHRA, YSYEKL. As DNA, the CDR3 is TGCGCCAGCAGCCACCCCCAGGGTATAACTCAGCCCCAGCATTTT. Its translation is CASSHPQGITQPQHF.

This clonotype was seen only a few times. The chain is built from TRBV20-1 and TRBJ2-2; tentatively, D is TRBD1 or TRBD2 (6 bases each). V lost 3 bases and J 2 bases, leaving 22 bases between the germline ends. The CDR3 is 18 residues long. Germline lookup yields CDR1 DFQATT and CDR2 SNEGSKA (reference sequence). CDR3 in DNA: TGCAGTGCTAGTGCCCTCGGAATCCGGGGGCCAAACACCGGGGAGCTGTTTTTT. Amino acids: CSASALGIRGPNTGELFF.

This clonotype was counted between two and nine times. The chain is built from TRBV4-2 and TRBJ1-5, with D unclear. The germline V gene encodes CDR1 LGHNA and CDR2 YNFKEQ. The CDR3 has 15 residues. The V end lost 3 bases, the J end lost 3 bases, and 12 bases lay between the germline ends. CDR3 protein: CASSQVGDPNQPQHF. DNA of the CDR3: TGTGCCAGCAGCCAGGTTGGGGATCCCAATCAGCCCCAGCATTTT.

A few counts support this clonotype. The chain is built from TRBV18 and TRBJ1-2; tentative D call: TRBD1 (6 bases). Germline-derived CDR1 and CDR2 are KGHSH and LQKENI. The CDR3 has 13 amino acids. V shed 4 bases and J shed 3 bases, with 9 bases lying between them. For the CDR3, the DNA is TGTGCCAGCTCACTACAGGGTGACTATGGCTACACCTTC. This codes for CASSLQGDYGYTF. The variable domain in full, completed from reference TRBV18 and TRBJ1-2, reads NAGVMQNPRHLVRRRGQEARLRCSPMKGHSHVYWYRQLPEEGLKFMVYLQKENIIDESGMPKERFSAEFPKEGPSILRIQQVVRGDSAAYFCASSLQGDYGYTFGSGTRLTVV.

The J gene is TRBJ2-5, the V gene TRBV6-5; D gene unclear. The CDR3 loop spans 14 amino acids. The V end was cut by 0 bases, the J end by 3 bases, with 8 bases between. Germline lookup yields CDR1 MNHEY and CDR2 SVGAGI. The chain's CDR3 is CASSYSNLEETQYF. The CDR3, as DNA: TGTGCCAGCAGTTACTCGAACTTAGAAGAGACCCAGTACTTC.

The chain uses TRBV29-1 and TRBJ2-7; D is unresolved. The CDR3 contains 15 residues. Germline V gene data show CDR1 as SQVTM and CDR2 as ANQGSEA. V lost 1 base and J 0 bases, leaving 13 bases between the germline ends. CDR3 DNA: TGCAGCGTTGAAGCTCTGGCGGAAGGCTCCTACGAGCAGTACTTC. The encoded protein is CSVEALAEGSYEQYF.

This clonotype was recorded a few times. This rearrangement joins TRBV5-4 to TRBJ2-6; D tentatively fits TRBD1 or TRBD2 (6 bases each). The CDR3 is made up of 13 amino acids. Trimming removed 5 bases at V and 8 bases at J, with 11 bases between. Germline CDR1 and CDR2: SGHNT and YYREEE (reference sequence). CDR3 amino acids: CASSLGGPNVLTF. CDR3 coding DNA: TGTGCCAGCAGTTTAGGGGGGCCCAACGTCCTGACTTTC. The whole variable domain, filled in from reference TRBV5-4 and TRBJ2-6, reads ETGVTQSPTHLIKTRGQQVTLRCSSQSGHNTVSWYQQALGQGPQFIFQYYREEENGRGNFPPRFSGLQFPNYSSELNVNALELDDSALYLCASSLGGPNVLTFGAGSRLTVL.

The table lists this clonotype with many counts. CDR3 loop: CASSSRDNYGYTF. CDR3 sequence (DNA): TGTGCCAGCAGTTCCCGGGACAACTATGGCTACACCTTC. The chain uses TRBV6-5 and TRBJ1-2; a possible D gene is TRBD1 (5 bases). Germline CDR1 is MNHEY and CDR2 is SVGAGI. The CDR3 loop spans 13 amino acids. V lost 4 bases and J lost 2, with 8 bases in between.

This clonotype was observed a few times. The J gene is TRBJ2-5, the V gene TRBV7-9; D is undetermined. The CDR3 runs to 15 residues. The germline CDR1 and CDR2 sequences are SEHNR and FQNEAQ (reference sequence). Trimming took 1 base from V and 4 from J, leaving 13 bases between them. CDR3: CASSLGVRSGETQYF. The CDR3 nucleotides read TGTGCCAGCAGCTTAGGCGTGAGGTCCGGAGAGACCCAGTACTTC. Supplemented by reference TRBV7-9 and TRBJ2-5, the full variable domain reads DTGVSQNPRHKITKRGQNVTFRCDPISEHNRLYWYRQTLGQGPEFLTYFQNEAQLEKSRLLSDRFSAERPKGSFSTLEIQRTEQGDSAMYLCASSLGVRSGETQYFGPGTRLLVL.

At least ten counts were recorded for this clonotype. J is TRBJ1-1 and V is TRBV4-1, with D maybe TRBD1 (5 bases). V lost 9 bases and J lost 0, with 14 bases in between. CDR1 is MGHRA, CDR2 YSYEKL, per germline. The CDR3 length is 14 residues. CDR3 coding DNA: TGCGCCAGTCGGGGCCTAACAGTGAACACTGAAGCTTTCTTT. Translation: CASRGLTVNTEAFF.

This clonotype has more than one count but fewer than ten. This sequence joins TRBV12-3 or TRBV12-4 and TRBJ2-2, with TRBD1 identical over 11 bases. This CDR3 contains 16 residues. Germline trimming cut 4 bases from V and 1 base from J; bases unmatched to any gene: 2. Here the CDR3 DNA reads TGTGCCAGCAGTTGGGGACAGGGGGTGAACACCGGGGAGCTGTTTTTT. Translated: CASSWGQGVNTGELFF.

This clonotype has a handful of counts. CDR3 nucleotides: TGTGCCAGCAGTTATACCAGTGCTAGGGAGTTCTTC. Its translation is CASSYTSAREFF. The chain couples TRBV6-2 or TRBV6-3 to TRBJ2-1, with unresolved D. Per the germline V gene, CDR1 is MNHEY and CDR2 is SVGEGT. There are 12 residues in the CDR3. V was cut by 3 bases and J by 14 bases, with 14 bases left in between.

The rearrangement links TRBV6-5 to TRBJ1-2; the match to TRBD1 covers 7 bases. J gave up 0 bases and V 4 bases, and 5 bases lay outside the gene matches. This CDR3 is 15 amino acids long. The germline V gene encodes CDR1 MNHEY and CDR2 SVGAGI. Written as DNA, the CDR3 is TGTGCCAGCAGTTTAACCGGGACAGCTAACTATGGCTACACCTTC. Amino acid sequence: CASSLTGTANYGYTF.

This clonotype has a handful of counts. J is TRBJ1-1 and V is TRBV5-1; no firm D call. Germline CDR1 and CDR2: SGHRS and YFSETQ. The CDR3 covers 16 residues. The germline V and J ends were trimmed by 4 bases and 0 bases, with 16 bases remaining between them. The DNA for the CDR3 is TGCGCCAGCAGCGGTGGACCGGGCATCATGAACACTGAAGCTTTCTTT. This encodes CASSGGPGIMNTEAFF. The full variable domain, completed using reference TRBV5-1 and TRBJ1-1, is KAGVTQTPRYLIKTRGQQVTLSCSPISGHRSVSWYQQTPGQGLQFLFEYFSETQRNKGNFPGRFSGRQFSNSRSEMNVSTLELGDSALYLCASSGGPGIMNTEAFFGQGTRLTVV.

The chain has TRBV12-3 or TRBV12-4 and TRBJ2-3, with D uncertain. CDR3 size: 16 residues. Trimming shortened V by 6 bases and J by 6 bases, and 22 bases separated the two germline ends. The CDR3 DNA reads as TGTGCCAGCAGCCTCACACACCCCGCTAATGGGGATACGCAGTATTTT. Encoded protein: CASSLTHPANGDTQYF.

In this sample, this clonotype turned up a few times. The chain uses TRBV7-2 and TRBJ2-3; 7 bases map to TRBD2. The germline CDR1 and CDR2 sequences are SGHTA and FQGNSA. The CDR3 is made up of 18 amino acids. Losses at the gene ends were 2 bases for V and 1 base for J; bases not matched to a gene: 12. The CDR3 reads CASSLYRVAGVGTDTQYF. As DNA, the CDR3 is TGTGCCAGCAGCTTATATAGGGTGGCGGGGGTCGGCACAGATACGCAGTATTTT. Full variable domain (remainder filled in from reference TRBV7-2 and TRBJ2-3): GAGVSQSPSNKVTEKGKDVELRCDPISGHTALYWYRQSLGQGLEFLIYFQGNSAPDKSGLPSDRFSAERTGGSVSTLTIQRTQQEDSAVYLCASSLYRVAGVGTDTQYFGPGTRLTVL.

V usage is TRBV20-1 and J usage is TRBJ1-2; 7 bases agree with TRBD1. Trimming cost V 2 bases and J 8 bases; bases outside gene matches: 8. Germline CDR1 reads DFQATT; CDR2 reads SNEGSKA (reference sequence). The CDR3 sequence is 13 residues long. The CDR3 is CSARTQTGYGYTF. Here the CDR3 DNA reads TGCAGTGCTAGAACCCAGACAGGGTACGGCTACACCTTC.

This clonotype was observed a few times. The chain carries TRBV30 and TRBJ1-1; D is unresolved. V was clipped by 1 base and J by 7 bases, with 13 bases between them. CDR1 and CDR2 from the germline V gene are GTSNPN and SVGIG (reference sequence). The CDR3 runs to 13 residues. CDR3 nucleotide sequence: TGTGCCTGGAGTGCCCCCGGGCGGTTTGAAGCTTTCTTT. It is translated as CAWSAPGRFEAFF.